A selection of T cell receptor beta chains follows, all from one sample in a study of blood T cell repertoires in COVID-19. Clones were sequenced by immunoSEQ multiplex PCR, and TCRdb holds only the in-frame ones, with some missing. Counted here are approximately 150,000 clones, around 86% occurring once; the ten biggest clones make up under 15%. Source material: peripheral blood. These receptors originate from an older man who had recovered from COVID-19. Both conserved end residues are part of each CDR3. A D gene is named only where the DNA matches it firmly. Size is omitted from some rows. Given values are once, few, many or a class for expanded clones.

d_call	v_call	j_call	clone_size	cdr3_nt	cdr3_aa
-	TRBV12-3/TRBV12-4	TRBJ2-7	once	TGTGCCAGCAGTTCGGGGGAAACCTACGAGCAGTACTTC	CASSSGETYEQYF
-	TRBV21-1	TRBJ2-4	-	TGTGCCAGCGAAAGACTAGCGGGAGGGCCGGCCAAAAACATTCAGTACTTC	CASERLAGGPAKNIQYF
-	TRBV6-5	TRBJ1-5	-	TGTGCCAGCGGGGACACAAGAAACAATCAGCCCCAGCATTTT	CASGDTRNNQPQHF
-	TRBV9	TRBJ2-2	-	TGTGCCAGCAGCGGGCCACTAACCCACACCGGGGAGCTGTTTTTT	CASSGPLTHTGELFF
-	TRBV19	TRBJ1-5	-	TGTGCCAGTAGTACCCTGAAGGTTAGCAATCAGTCCCAGCATTTT	CASSTLKVSNQSQHF
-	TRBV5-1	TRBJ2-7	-	TGCGCCAGCAGCTTGACCTCAGTCGACTACGAGCAGTACTTC	CASSLTSVDYEQYF
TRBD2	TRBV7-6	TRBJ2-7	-	TGTGCCAGCAGCTTAGCATCTAGCGGCTACGAGCAGTACTTC	CASSLASSGYEQYF
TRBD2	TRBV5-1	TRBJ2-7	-	TGCGCCAGCAGCTTGGATGCTGTTCTAGCGGGAGCCGAGCAGTACTTC	CASSLDAVLAGAEQYF
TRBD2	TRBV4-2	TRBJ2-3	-	TGTGCCAGCAGCCAAGAGAGAAGTGCGGCGGGAGACGATACGCAGTATTTT	CASSQERSAAGDDTQYF
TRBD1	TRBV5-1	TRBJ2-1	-	TGCGCCAGTAGACCGTCAGGGGGCTCCTACAATGAGCAGTTCTTC	CASRPSGGSYNEQFF
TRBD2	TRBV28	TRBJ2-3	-	TGTGCCAGCAGTTTATTGACTAGCGGGAGGAAAAGGTCAGATACGCAGTATTTT	CASSLLTSGRKRSDTQYF
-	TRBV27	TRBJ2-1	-	TGTGCCAGCAGTTTGGGGAGACGCGAGCAGTTCTTC	CASSLGRREQFF
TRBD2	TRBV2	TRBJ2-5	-	TGTGCCAGCAGTGCCAGCGGGAGGGTCCAAGAGACCCAGTACTTC	CASSASGRVQETQYF
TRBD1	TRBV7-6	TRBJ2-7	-	TGTGCCAGCAGCCCTTTCGGACAGGATTACGAGCAGTACTTC	CASSPFGQDYEQYF
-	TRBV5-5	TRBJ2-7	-	TGTGCCAGCAGCTCAGGACAGCCCTCGCAGCAGTACTTC	CASSSGQPSQQYF
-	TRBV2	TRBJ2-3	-	TGTGCCAGCACCGTTACAGATACGCAGTATTTT	CASTVTDTQYF
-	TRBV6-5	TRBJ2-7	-	TGTGCCGTCCGAGGAGAGGGAGCGCTCTACGAGCAGTACTTC	CAVRGEGALYEQYF
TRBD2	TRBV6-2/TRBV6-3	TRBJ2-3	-	TGTGCCAGCAGTTACCCTAGCGGGAGTAGAGATACGCAGTATTTT	CASSYPSGSRDTQYF
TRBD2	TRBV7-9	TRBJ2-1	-	TGTGCCAGCAGCTTAGGAGTGAGGGCGGGAGGGGACAATGAGCAGTTCTTC	CASSLGVRAGGDNEQFF
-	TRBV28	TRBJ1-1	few	TGTGCCAGCAGTCTACAGGGGAACACTGAAGCTTTCTTT	CASSLQGNTEAFF
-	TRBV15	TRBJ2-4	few	TGTGCCACCAGCAGAGATCTTCCTAGTGAAAACATTCAGTACTTC	CATSRDLPSENIQYF
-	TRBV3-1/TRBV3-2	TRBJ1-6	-	TGTGCCAGCAGCCAGTTCCCGAATTCACCCCTCCACTTT	CASSQFPNSPLHF
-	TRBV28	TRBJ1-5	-	TGTGCCAGCAGTTTAGGAGGGAGTGGGCATCAGCCCCAGCATTTT	CASSLGGSGHQPQHF
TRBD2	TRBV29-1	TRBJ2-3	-	TGCAGCGTCAGAGGCGGGGCGGGGGTCACAGATACGCAGTATTTT	CSVRGGAGVTDTQYF
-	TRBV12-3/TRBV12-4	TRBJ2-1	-	TGTGCCAGCAGGAATCACGAGGAGCAGTTCTTC	CASRNHEEQFF
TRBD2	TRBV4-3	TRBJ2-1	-	TGCGCCAGCAGCAAACAACCGGGACTAGCCTCCAATGAGCAGTTCTTC	CASSKQPGLASNEQFF
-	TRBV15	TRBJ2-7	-	TGTGCCACCAGCACAAGGAGAAGTATTTACGAGCAGTACTTC	CATSTRRSIYEQYF
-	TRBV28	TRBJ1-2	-	TGTGCCAGCAGTTCCTTTGAAGCTGGCTACACCTTC	CASSSFEAGYTF
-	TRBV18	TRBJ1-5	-	TGTGCCAGCTCACTATACGTTAGTAGCAATCAGCCCCAGCATTTT	CASSLYVSSNQPQHF
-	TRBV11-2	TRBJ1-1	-	TGTGCCAGCAGCTTAGATTACCAGGGGAGGGCTGAAGCTTTCTTT	CASSLDYQGRAEAFF
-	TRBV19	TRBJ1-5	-	TGTGCCAGTAGTATGGTATCAGGGGACCCCTACCATTTT	CASSMVSGDPYHF
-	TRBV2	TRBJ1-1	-	TGTGCCAGCAGTGAGGAGAGTGGGAACACTGAAGCTTTCTTT	CASSEESGNTEAFF
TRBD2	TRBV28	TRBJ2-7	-	TGTGCCAGCAGTTCGGGACTAGCGGGAACAAAAGAGCAGTACTTC	CASSSGLAGTKEQYF
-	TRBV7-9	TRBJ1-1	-	TGTGCCAGCAGCTTCGGAGGTCTCACTGAAGCTTTCTTT	CASSFGGLTEAFF
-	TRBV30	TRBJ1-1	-	TGTGCCTGTAGTCAGGGGAACACTGAAGCTTTCTTT	CACSQGNTEAFF
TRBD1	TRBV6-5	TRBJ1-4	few	TGTGCCAGCAGCCAGGGACAGGGGAATGAAAAACTGTTTTTT	CASSQGQGNEKLFF
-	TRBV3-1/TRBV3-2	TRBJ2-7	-	TGTGCCAGCAGCCGCCACAGCATCAATAACCACTACGAGCAGTACTTC	CASSRHSINNHYEQYF
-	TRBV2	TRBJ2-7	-	TGTGCCAGCAGACTCGTAGTCTACGAGCAGTACTTC	CASRLVVYEQYF
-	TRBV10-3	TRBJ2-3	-	TGTGCCATCAGTGATTATGCGGAGACTAGCACAGATACGCAGTATTTT	CAISDYAETSTDTQYF
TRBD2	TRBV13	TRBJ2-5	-	TGTGCCAGCAGCCTAGTAGCGGGAAGGGAGACCCAGTACTTC	CASSLVAGRETQYF
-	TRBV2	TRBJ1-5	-	TGTGCCAGTAACAGGGAAGGGGGCAATCAGCCCCAGCATTTT	CASNREGGNQPQHF
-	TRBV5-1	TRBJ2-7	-	TGCGCCAGCAGCTACAGGGCCTCCTACGAGCAGTACTTC	CASSYRASYEQYF
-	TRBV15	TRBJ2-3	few	TGTGCCACCAGCAGAGATAATGCCAGAATTTCAGATACGCAGTATTTT	CATSRDNARISDTQYF
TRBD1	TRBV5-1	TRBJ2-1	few	TGCGCCAGCAGCCTCTCCGGGACAGAGCACTACAATGAGCAGTTCTTC	CASSLSGTEHYNEQFF
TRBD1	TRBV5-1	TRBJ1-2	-	TGCGCCAGCAGCTTAACAGGGGACTATGGCTACACCTTC	CASSLTGDYGYTF
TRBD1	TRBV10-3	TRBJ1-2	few	TGTGCCTACGGACAGGGACCAAACTATGGCTACACCTTC	CAYGQGPNYGYTF
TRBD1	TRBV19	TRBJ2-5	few	TGTGCCAGTAGGGGCCCGGGACAGGGGAAGGAGACCCAGTACTTC	CASRGPGQGKETQYF